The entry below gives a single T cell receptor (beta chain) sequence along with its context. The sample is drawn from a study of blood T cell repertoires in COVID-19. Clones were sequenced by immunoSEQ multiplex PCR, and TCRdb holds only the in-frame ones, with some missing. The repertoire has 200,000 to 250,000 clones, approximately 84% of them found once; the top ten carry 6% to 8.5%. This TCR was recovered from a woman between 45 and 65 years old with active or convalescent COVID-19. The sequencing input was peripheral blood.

CDR3: CAWSGTSISGANVLTF. As DNA, the CDR3 is TGTGCCTGGAGTGGGACTAGTATCTCCGGGGCCAACGTCCTGACTTTC. The V and J genes are TRBV30 and TRBJ2-6; 7 bases map to TRBD2. Germline V gene data show CDR1 as GTSNPN and CDR2 as SVGIG (reference sequence). This CDR3 has 16 residues. Unmatched junction bases numbered 7, after V lost 1 base and J lost 4 bases.